This T cell receptor (beta chain) was captured by sequencing in a study of blood T cells in healthy people across ages. This clonotype was seen more than once but under ten times. What it recognizes is unknown. A second PCR of roughly 7 to 11 cycles used a sample-barcoded 5' primer and a J-beta primer mix. The template-switch adaptor, which had 12 random nucleotides, put a tag on each cDNA molecule. TCRdb independently ran MiXCR on the 5' RACE reads; one entry per CDR3 protein. The table lists about 1 million distinct CDR3 sequences, 40% to 55% of them singletons. Trimming pared 7 bases from V and 0 bases from J, leaving 13 bases between. Germline V gene data show CDR1 as DFQATT and CDR2 as SNEGSKA (reference sequence). The CDR3 is made up of 14 amino acids. Study results and limitations: Higher diversity and more naive CD4+ cells were features of long-lived donors, compared to aged donors. Significant beta diversity loss was already apparent by age 40, declining roughly linearly.

V gene TRBV20-1 combines with J gene TRBJ2-4; weak D call: TRBD1 (5 bases). This clonotype was obtained from a woman aged 60-75 years in good health. The sample comprised blood. The CDR3 nucleotides are TGCAGTGGGGCGTCAGACAGAGCCAAAAACATTCAGTACTTC. It is translated as CSGASDRAKNIQYF.